Below are 2 T cell receptor beta chains sequenced from a single sample in a study of cytomegalovirus exposure and HLA in healthy donors. Amplification used 60 Vbeta primers and 13 Jbeta primers. Only in-frame clones appear in the TCRdb table, and some are missing; sequencing was by immunoSEQ multiplex PCR. Here the sample spans approximately 170,000 clones, roughly 65% being singletons. The specimen sequenced was PBMCs. These receptors came from a man between 18 and 35 years old in good health and CMV-seropositive.

The chain recombines TRBV27 with TRBJ2-1; unclear D gene. The CDR3 is 14 amino acids. V shed 5 bases and J shed 10 bases, with 18 bases lying between them. Per germline, CDR1 MNHEY and CDR2 SMNVEV (reference sequence). As DNA, the CDR3 is TGTGCCAGCAGTCCGTCGGTTGCTTCTCGGGAGCAGTTCTTC. Amino acids: CASSPSVASREQFF.

The chain carries TRBV5-6 and TRBJ2-1; TRBD1 might be the D (5 bases). V was pared by 0 bases and J by 5 bases, with 18 bases between. This CDR3 is built from 17 residues. The germline CDR1 and CDR2 sequences are SGHDT and YYEEEE. This chain's CDR3 is CASSLVWGSTYDNEQFF. CDR3 DNA: TGTGCCAGCAGCTTGGTATGGGGCAGCACCTACGACAATGAGCAGTTCTTC.